These 25 T cell receptor beta chains came from one sample sequenced in a study of cytomegalovirus exposure and HLA in healthy donors. Primers: 60 Vbeta forward and 13 Jbeta reverse. Using immunoSEQ multiplex PCR, the repertoire was profiled, and TCRdb retains in-frame clones only, with some absent. The sample lists roughly 190,000 clones, 65% to 85% occurring once. Sequencing used PBMCs. Receptors were obtained from a man aged 50 to 60 in good health and CMV-seronegative.

In this sample, this clone turned up once. The chain employs TRBV5-1 and TRBJ2-7; TRBD1 matches at 7 bases. V shed 4 bases, J shed 6 bases, and the junction held 7 bases outside the gene matches. This CDR3 has 13 residues. Germline loops: CDR1 SGHRS, CDR2 YFSETQ. The CDR3, as DNA: TGCGCCAGCAGCCGACAGGGTTGGTCCGAGCAGTACTTC. As protein: CASSRQGWSEQYF.

V is TRBV29-1 and J is TRBJ2-3; no definite D call. The V gene lost 7 bases and the J gene lost 4 bases, with 15 bases spanning the gap. This CDR3 has 13 amino acids. Germline values: CDR1 SQVTM, CDR2 ANQGSEA. The CDR3 coding sequence is TGCAGCGCCTATGGGCAGCTATCAGATACGCAGTATTTT. It codes for CSAYGQLSDTQYF.

V is TRBV6-5 and J is TRBJ1-1; a weak D match, TRBD1 (5 bases). Trimming cost V 4 bases and J 3 bases, with 9 bases left between them. Per germline, CDR1 MNHEY and CDR2 SVGAGI. The CDR3 is 13 residues long. The CDR3 bases are TGTGCCAGCAGTTCGACCAGGGACACTGAAGCTTTCTTT. Protein: CASSSTRDTEAFF.

In this sample, this clone turned up once. DNA for the CDR3: TGTGCCAGCAGAGACAGGGGGTATGGCTACACCTTC. Its translation is CASRDRGYGYTF. The chain employs TRBV2 and TRBJ1-2, with TRBD1 matching over 9 bases. In germline, CDR1 is SNHLY, CDR2 FYNNEI. The CDR3 loop spans 12 amino acids. Trimming removed 6 bases from V and 5 bases from J; junction bases left unmatched: 1.

The CDR3 region has the DNA TGTGCCAGCAGCGTAGGAGAGGGCTACGAGCAGTACTTC. Translating it yields CASSVGEGYEQYF. This rearrangement joins TRBV9 to TRBJ2-5; the D gene is possibly TRBD2 (5 bases). The better agreement between TRBJ2-7 and the DNA end casts doubt on the J call. Looked up from germline, CDR1 is SGDLS and CDR2 is YYNGEE. This CDR3 has 13 residues.

This rearrangement joins TRBV7-2 to TRBJ1-5, with 8 nucleotides matching TRBD1. With 4 bases clipped from V and 2 bases from J, the junction kept 7 bases outside the gene matches. Germline loops: CDR1 SGHTA, CDR2 FQGNSA. The CDR3 consists of 16 residues. The CDR3 is CASSSQGARGNQPQHF. In DNA form, the CDR3 reads TGTGCCAGCAGCTCCCAGGGGGCCCGGGGCAATCAGCCCCAGCATTTT. Combining the CDR3 with reference TRBV7-2 and TRBJ1-5 gives the whole variable domain GAGVSQSPSNKVTEKGKDVELRCDPISGHTALYWYRQSLGQGLEFLIYFQGNSAPDKSGLPSDRFSAERTGGSVSTLTIQRTQQEDSAVYLCASSSQGARGNQPQHFGDGTRLSIL.

V is TRBV6-5 and J is TRBJ1-1; the D gene is possibly TRBD1 (5 bases). The V end was cut by 10 bases, the J end by 4 bases, with 13 bases between. In germline, CDR1 is MNHEY, CDR2 SVGAGI. CDR3 length: 12 residues. The CDR3 DNA reads as TGTGCCACGGGGGACTGGACCACTGAAGCTTTCTTT. As protein: CATGDWTTEAFF.

This clone was seen a few times. The chain couples TRBV7-2 to TRBJ2-7; the match to TRBD2 covers 7 bases. The V segment lost 4 bases and the J segment 1 base; nucleotides outside the gene matches: 4. The CDR3 length is 14 residues. The germline gives CDR1 SGHTA, CDR2 FQGNSA. The CDR3 loop is CASSSNSGSYEQYF. The CDR3 DNA follows: TGTGCCAGCAGCTCAAATAGCGGGTCCTACGAGCAGTACTTC. Together with reference TRBV7-2 and TRBJ2-7, the CDR3 gives the full variable domain: GAGVSQSPSNKVTEKGKDVELRCDPISGHTALYWYRQSLGQGLEFLIYFQGNSAPDKSGLPSDRFSAERTGGSVSTLTIQRTQQEDSAVYLCASSSNSGSYEQYFGPGTRLTVT.

CDR3 DNA: TGTGCCAGCAGCCGCACAGGGACAAGGCAGTACTTC. It specifies CASSRTGTRQYF. The chain employs TRBV14 and TRBJ2-7; TRBD1 is a possible D gene (6 bases). There are 12 residues in the CDR3. The germline gives CDR1 SGHDN, CDR2 FVKESK. Trimming pared 4 bases from V and 9 bases from J, leaving 13 bases between.

V usage is TRBV11-2 and J usage is TRBJ1-4; tentative D call: TRBD1 (6 bases). Deletions cut 1 base from V and 8 bases from J, with 11 bases between. This CDR3 is 14 amino acids long. Per germline, CDR1 SGHAT and CDR2 FQNNGV. CDR3 region: CASSLGAQGEKLFF. In nucleotides, the CDR3 is TGTGCCAGCAGCTTAGGGGCCCAGGGGGAAAAACTGTTTTTT.

The J gene is TRBJ1-4, the V gene TRBV12-2. TRBV12-2 is a pseudogene segment. This CDR3 has 15 amino acids. In DNA form, the CDR3 reads TGTGCAAGTCGCTTGAGGGAAACAACTAATGAAAAACTGTTTTTT. Translating it yields CASRLRETTNEKLFF.

The V and J genes are TRBV5-1 and TRBJ1-1, with a tentative D call TRBD1 (5 bases). Per germline, CDR1 SGHRS and CDR2 YFSETQ. The CDR3 spans 12 residues. V dropped 3 bases and J dropped 6 bases, with 9 bases sitting between them. CDR3 in amino acids: CASSSGRSEAFF. The CDR3, as DNA: TGCGCCAGCAGCTCAGGGAGGTCTGAAGCTTTCTTT.

This clone was counted only a few times. The rearrangement links TRBV29-1 to TRBJ1-5; D gene ambiguous. The CDR3 consists of 13 residues. Looked up from germline, CDR1 is SQVTM and CDR2 is ANQGSEA. V lost 6 bases to trimming and J lost 2 bases, with 11 bases between them. CDR3 sequence (DNA): TGCAGCGTCGTCGAGGAGCGCAATCAGCCCCAGCATTTT. It specifies CSVVEERNQPQHF.

This clone came up a few times. The chain has TRBV11-2 and TRBJ1-5, with D unresolved. The V gene lost 2 bases and the J gene lost 4 bases, with 6 bases spanning the gap. Germline CDR1 reads SGHAT; CDR2 reads FQNNGV. There are 13 residues in the CDR3. The CDR3 region is CASSLSENQPQHF. The CDR3 bases are TGTGCCAGCAGCTTATCCGAGAATCAGCCCCAGCATTTT.

This clone was picked up one time. The chain couples TRBV6-5 to TRBJ2-7; 9 positions agree with TRBD1. CDR3 size: 13 residues. Germline V gene data show CDR1 as MNHEY and CDR2 as SVGAGI. V lost 6 bases, J lost 2 bases, and 2 bases stayed unmatched. The DNA for the CDR3 is TGTGCCAGCAGACAGGGGGCTCCCTACGAGCAGTACTTC. Its protein product is CASRQGAPYEQYF.

The rearrangement joins TRBV27 to TRBJ1-2; D call uncertain. The CDR3 runs to 15 residues. The V end was cut by 4 bases, the J end by 4 bases, with 16 bases between. The germline CDR1 and CDR2 sequences are MNHEY and SMNVEV (reference sequence). The DNA of the CDR3 is TGTGCCAGCAGTTCGGGAAGTTCGCCACCCTATGGCTACACCTTC. Translation: CASSSGSSPPYGYTF.

The J gene is TRBJ2-3, the V gene TRBV10-3; 7 bases align to TRBD1. This CDR3 is built from 13 residues. The V gene's germline CDR1 is ENHRY and CDR2 SYGVKD. Losses at the gene ends were 8 bases for V and 1 base for J; bases not matched to a gene: 3. The CDR3 here is CAIAGQGTDTQYF. CDR3 DNA: TGTGCCATCGCTGGACAGGGCACAGATACGCAGTATTTT.

The J gene is TRBJ2-1, the V gene TRBV5-1, with 7 bases that match TRBD2. V shed 3 bases and J 7 bases; nucleotides not matched to a gene: 4. This CDR3 spans 13 amino acids. Germline CDR1 reads SGHRS; CDR2 reads YFSETQ. The CDR3 sequence: CASSSPGLNEQFF. CDR3 nucleotide sequence: TGCGCCAGCAGCTCCCCGGGACTAAATGAGCAGTTCTTC.

V and J are TRBV27 and TRBJ1-2; 8 bases fit TRBD1. The CDR3 runs 13 residues. The J segment lost 8 bases and the V segment lost 4 bases, leaving 6 bases of the junction unmatched. Germline V lookup: CDR1 MNHEY, CDR2 SMNVEV (reference sequence). This CDR3 is CASSYTGGWGYTF. CDR3 DNA sequence: TGTGCCAGCAGTTATACAGGGGGGTGGGGCTACACCTTC.

The chain combines TRBV2 with TRBJ1-3; possibly TRBD1 for D (6 bases). Trimming removed 7 bases from V and 0 bases from J, with 10 bases in between. This CDR3 contains 14 residues. The V gene's germline CDR1 is SNHLY and CDR2 FYNNEI. CDR3 nucleotides: TGTGCCAGCAACGAGGGGGTCTCTGGAAACACCATATATTTT. Its translation is CASNEGVSGNTIYF.

The J gene is TRBJ1-1, the V gene TRBV4-1; TRBD1 is a possible D gene (6 bases). The CDR3 is made up of 15 amino acids. The ends were cut back, 4 bases at V and 6 bases at J, with 18 bases in the middle. In germline, CDR1 is MGHRA, CDR2 YSYEKL. CDR3 sequence: CASSPDGGRGPEAFF. In nucleotides, the CDR3 is TGCGCCAGCAGCCCAGATGGGGGCCGCGGGCCTGAAGCTTTCTTT.

V is TRBV13 and J is TRBJ2-3; 10 nucleotides agree with TRBD2. Trimming removed 2 bases from V and 6 bases from J; junction bases left unmatched: 5. This CDR3 is 15 amino acids long. CDR1 and CDR2 from the germline V gene are PRHDT and FYEKMQ (reference sequence). The CDR3 DNA reads TGTGCCAGCAGCTTAAGCGGGGGGGTCGCTGATACGCAGTATTTT. Encoded protein: CASSLSGGVADTQYF.

V and J are TRBV10-1 and TRBJ2-7, with 7 nucleotides matching TRBD1. From germline, CDR1 is WNHNN and CDR2 SYGVQD (reference sequence). This CDR3 contains 13 residues. V was pared by 5 bases and J by 5 bases, with 6 bases of the junction left unmatched. The CDR3 loop is CASSPGTADEQYF. The CDR3 nucleotides read TGCGCCAGCAGTCCCGGGACAGCCGACGAGCAGTACTTC.

The rearrangement links TRBV19 to TRBJ2-5, with TRBD1 as a possible D gene (6 bases). The CDR3 is made up of 14 amino acids. Trimming shortened V by 3 bases and J by 2 bases, and 10 bases separated the two germline ends. Germline V lookup: CDR1 LNHDA, CDR2 SQIVND (reference sequence). CDR3 DNA: TGTGCCAGTAGTATCGGACAGTTTCAAGAGACCCAGTACTTC. Amino acids: CASSIGQFQETQYF.

V is TRBV19 and J is TRBJ2-7, with D possibly being TRBD1 (6 bases). The CDR3 is 14 amino acids. Germline CDR1 reads LNHDA; CDR2 reads SQIVND (reference sequence). Trimming removed 5 bases at V and 5 bases at J, with 16 bases between. CDR3 sequence: CASSLQGLRDEQYF. As DNA, the CDR3 is TGTGCCAGTAGTCTACAGGGATTACGGGACGAGCAGTACTTC.